The rows below give T cell receptor beta chains drawn from one sample of a study of shared clonotypes between healthy human individuals. The repertoire was sequenced with immunoSEQ multiplex PCR; TCRdb's copy has only in-frame clones and lacks some. Of about 870,000 clones listed, 92% are singletons. Sequences were obtained from naive CD8+ T cells sorted from blood. The source is a young man in good health. Each CDR3 is given with its conserved first and last residue. The D gene is left open where the match is weak. Only part of the rows carry a size: once, few, many, or a class if the clone is expanded.

CDR3aa,CDR3nt,j_gene,abundance,d_gene,v_gene
CASSETSGTDTQYF,TGTGCCAGCAGCGAAACCAGTGGCACAGATACGCAGTATTTT,TRBJ2-3,NA,NA,TRBV7-9
CASSSQPRAGFNEKLFF,TGTGCCAGCAGCTCACAACCCCGGGCGGGGTTCAATGAAAAACTGTTTTTT,TRBJ1-4,NA,NA,TRBV7-9
CATSSWDRGSTEAFF,TGTGCCACCAGCAGTTGGGACAGGGGATCTACTGAAGCTTTCTTT,TRBJ1-1,once,TRBD1,TRBV15
CASSPDLFATDTQYF,TGTGCCAGCAGCCCTGATCTGTTTGCGACAGATACGCAGTATTTT,TRBJ2-3,NA,NA,TRBV7-9
CASSLGTGTYEQYF,TGTGCCAGCAGCTTGGGGACAGGGACCTACGAGCAGTACTTC,TRBJ2-7,few,TRBD1,TRBV11-2
CASSDPGTSGYVEQYF,TGTGCCAGCAGCGACCCCGGGACTAGCGGGTATGTCGAGCAGTACTTC,TRBJ2-7,NA,TRBD2,TRBV5-4
CASSHRAEQFF,TGCGCCAGCAGCCACCGGGCTGAGCAGTTCTTC,TRBJ2-1,once,NA,TRBV4-1
CASSFRMDTEAFF,TGTGCCAGCAGTTTTAGGATGGACACTGAAGCTTTCTTT,TRBJ1-1,NA,NA,TRBV27
CAISSQGHNEQFF,TGTGCCATCAGTTCCCAGGGACACAATGAGCAGTTCTTC,TRBJ2-1,NA,NA,TRBV10-3
CAWSGTRSYNEQFF,TGTGCCTGGAGTGGGACTAGATCCTACAATGAGCAGTTCTTC,TRBJ2-1,NA,TRBD2,TRBV30
CASSFLAGGVEQYF,TGTGCCAGCAGCTTTCTAGCGGGAGGCGTCGAGCAGTACTTC,TRBJ2-7,NA,TRBD2,TRBV5-6
CASSEADLGNTIYF,TGTGCCAGCAGTGAGGCAGACCTTGGAAACACCATATATTTT,TRBJ1-3,few,NA,TRBV2
CASSSVLARNNEQFF,TGTGCCAGCAGTTCGGTCCTAGCGCGCAACAATGAGCAGTTCTTC,TRBJ2-1,once,NA,TRBV7-6
CASSLYRDRFGNTEAFF,TGTGCCAGCAGTTTATACCGCGATCGTTTTGGGAACACTGAAGCTTTCTTT,TRBJ1-1,NA,NA,TRBV27
CASSSLETQYF,TGTGCCAGCAGTTCCTTAGAGACCCAGTACTTC,TRBJ2-5,NA,NA,TRBV28
CSVPTGLHPYEQYF,TGCAGCGTTCCAACGGGACTCCATCCTTACGAGCAGTACTTC,TRBJ2-7,NA,NA,TRBV29-1
CASKIGRRGEKLFF,TGTGCCAGCAAAATCGGGCGGCGAGGAGAAAAACTGTTTTTT,TRBJ1-4,NA,NA,TRBV6-1
CASSPTLAEWGGELFF,TGTGCCAGCAGCCCAACCCTTGCGGAGTGGGGCGGGGAGCTGTTTTTT,TRBJ2-2,NA,NA,TRBV7-9
CASSLVASGYNEQFF,TGTGCCAGCAGCTTGGTCGCTAGCGGCTACAATGAGCAGTTCTTC,TRBJ2-1,NA,TRBD2,TRBV5-6
CASRSDPGEQYF,TGTGCCAGCAGATCCGACCCGGGAGAGCAGTACTTC,TRBJ2-7,NA,NA,TRBV27
CASRAPSVEQYF,TGTGCCAGCAGGGCGCCTTCGGTGGAGCAGTACTTC,TRBJ2-7,NA,NA,TRBV6-5
CAISESVAGTYEQYF,TGTGCCATCAGTGAGTCGGTAGCGGGAACCTACGAGCAGTACTTC,TRBJ2-7,NA,TRBD2,TRBV10-3
CASSEAGGSYNEQFF,TGCGCCAGCAGTGAAGCGGGAGGGAGCTACAATGAGCAGTTCTTC,TRBJ2-1,NA,TRBD2,TRBV10-1
CASSQDPGQGIDTEAFF,TGTGCCAGCAGCCAAGACCCGGGACAGGGAATCGACACTGAAGCTTTCTTT,TRBJ1-1,NA,TRBD1,TRBV14
CASNGGSSYNEQFF,TGTGCCAGCAATGGCGGGAGCTCCTACAATGAGCAGTTCTTC,TRBJ2-1,once,TRBD2,TRBV27
CASSSHGTSSGEQFF,TGTGCCAGCAGTTCCCACGGGACTAGTTCTGGTGAGCAGTTCTTC,TRBJ2-1,NA,TRBD2,TRBV27
CASSLGTSGNEQFF,TGTGCCAGCAGCTTAGGGACTAGCGGGAATGAGCAGTTCTTC,TRBJ2-1,NA,TRBD2,TRBV7-2
CAISQGWGYTF,TGTGCCATCTCCCAGGGGTGGGGCTACACCTTC,TRBJ1-2,NA,NA,TRBV6-1
CASIFVAGNTDTQYF,TGTGCCAGCATTTTTGTAGCGGGGAACACAGATACGCAGTATTTT,TRBJ2-3,NA,TRBD2,TRBV6-1
CASSFAGGFTDTQYF,TGTGCCAGCAGCTTTGCGGGAGGGTTCACAGATACGCAGTATTTT,TRBJ2-3,once,TRBD2,TRBV5-4
CASSDPLNRDNRNTEAFF,TGCGCCAGCAGTGACCCTTTGAACAGGGACAACCGTAACACTGAAGCTTTCTTT,TRBJ1-1,NA,NA,TRBV10-2
CASGDSSYEQYF,TGTGCCAGTGGGGACAGCTCCTACGAGCAGTACTTC,TRBJ2-7,once,TRBD1,TRBV19
CASSQTGSPGNEQFF,TGTGCCAGCAGCCAAACAGGGTCCCCGGGCAATGAGCAGTTCTTC,TRBJ2-1,once,NA,TRBV7-9
CASSRIAGGGSNSIQETQYF,TGCGCCAGCAGCCGCATAGCGGGAGGGGGGTCAAACTCCATCCAAGAGACCCAGTACTTC,TRBJ2-5,NA,TRBD2,TRBV4-1
CSVARTGQTYGYTF,TGCAGCGTTGCGAGAACAGGGCAAACTTATGGCTACACCTTC,TRBJ1-2,once,NA,TRBV29-1
CASSPRLAAKNPRDEQFF,TGTGCCAGCAGCCCGAGACTAGCGGCCAAAAATCCTCGTGATGAGCAGTTCTTC,TRBJ2-1,NA,TRBD2,TRBV7-9
CASSGDRSSYEQYF,TGTGCCAGCAGTGGGGACAGGAGCTCCTACGAGCAGTACTTC,TRBJ2-7,NA,TRBD1,TRBV2
CASSLAQVLDTGELFF,TGCGCCAGCAGCTTGGCCCAGGTCCTAGACACCGGGGAGCTGTTTTTT,TRBJ2-2,NA,NA,TRBV5-1
CASSLDTPYEQYF,TGCGCCAGCAGCTTGGACACTCCTTACGAGCAGTACTTC,TRBJ2-7,NA,NA,TRBV5-1
CASSGLFGGYTF,TGTGCCAGCAGCGGACTTTTTGGTGGCTACACCTTC,TRBJ1-2,NA,NA,TRBV11-2
CASSLGGGPQETQYF,TGTGCCAGCAGCCTCGGCGGGGGTCCCCAAGAGACCCAGTACTTC,TRBJ2-5,NA,TRBD2,TRBV7-2
CASSLEWAGGSGNTIYF,TGTGCCAGCAGCTTGGAGTGGGCAGGGGGCTCTGGAAACACCATATATTTT,TRBJ1-3,once,TRBD1,TRBV5-5
CASSEFGKAGLTTDTQYF,TGTGCCAGCAGTGAATTCGGGAAGGCGGGGCTCACCACAGATACGCAGTATTTT,TRBJ2-3,NA,NA,TRBV25-1
CASSDPNREETQYF,TGTGCCAGCAGTGACCCCAACAGGGAAGAGACCCAGTACTTC,TRBJ2-5,NA,NA,TRBV2
CAIRTQYNEQFF,TGCGCCATTCGGACACAATACAATGAGCAGTTCTTC,TRBJ2-1,NA,NA,TRBV10-2
CASSLSPVNTQYF,TGTGCCAGCAGTTTATCGCCCGTAAATACGCAGTATTTT,TRBJ2-3,NA,NA,TRBV27
CASSDNLGRADTQYF,TGTGCCAGCAGTGACAACCTAGGAAGGGCAGATACGCAGTATTTT,TRBJ2-3,NA,NA,TRBV25-1
CASSPTGGSHYGYTF,TGCGCCAGCAGCCCCACCGGAGGGTCGCACTATGGCTACACCTTC,TRBJ1-2,once,NA,TRBV4-1
CASSDPTDLYKNIQYF,TGTGCCAGCAGTGACCCGACAGATCTATACAAAAACATTCAGTACTTC,TRBJ2-4,NA,NA,TRBV2
CASSEGNYEQYF,TGTGCCAGCAGTGAAGGGAACTACGAGCAGTACTTC,TRBJ2-7,once,NA,TRBV25-1
CAQTGLAREDTQYF,TGTGCCCAAACAGGGCTCGCCCGCGAAGATACGCAGTATTTT,TRBJ2-3,NA,NA,TRBV30
CASSYQGGSYEQYF,TGTGCCAGCAGTTACCAGGGGGGCTCCTACGAGCAGTACTTC,TRBJ2-7,NA,NA,TRBV6-6
CASSQEFPLSNYGYTF,TGCGCCAGCAGCCAAGAGTTTCCTCTGTCTAACTATGGCTACACCTTC,TRBJ1-2,NA,NA,TRBV4-1
CASSLLLGLAGGVQETQYF,TGTGCCAGCAGCTTACTATTAGGACTAGCGGGAGGCGTCCAAGAGACCCAGTACTTC,TRBJ2-5,NA,TRBD2,TRBV7-9
CASSLKSNGPKETQYF,TGTGCCAGCAGCTTAAAATCAAACGGGCCAAAAGAGACCCAGTACTTC,TRBJ2-5,NA,NA,TRBV11-2
CASSLGALYGYTF,TGTGCCAGCAGCTTAGGGGCCCTTTATGGCTACACCTTC,TRBJ1-2,NA,NA,TRBV7-3
CASSELQGTNYGYTF,TGTGCCAGCAGTGAATTACAGGGAACTAACTATGGCTACACCTTC,TRBJ1-2,NA,NA,TRBV2